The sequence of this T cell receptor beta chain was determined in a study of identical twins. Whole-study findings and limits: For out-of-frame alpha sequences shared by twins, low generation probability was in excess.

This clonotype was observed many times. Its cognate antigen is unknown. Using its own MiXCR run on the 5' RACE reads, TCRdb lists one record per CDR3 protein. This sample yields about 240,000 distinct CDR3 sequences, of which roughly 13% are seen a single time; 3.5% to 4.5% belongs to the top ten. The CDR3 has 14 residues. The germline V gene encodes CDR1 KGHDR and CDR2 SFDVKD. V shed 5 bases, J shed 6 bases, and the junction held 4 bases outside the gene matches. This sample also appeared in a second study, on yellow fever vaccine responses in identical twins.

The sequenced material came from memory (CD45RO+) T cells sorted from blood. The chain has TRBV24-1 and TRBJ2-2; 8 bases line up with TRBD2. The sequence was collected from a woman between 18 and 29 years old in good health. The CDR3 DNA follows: TGTGCCACCAGTGCCGCGGGAGGTGCCGGGGAGCTGTTTTTT. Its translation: CATSAAGGAGELFF.